This TCR beta chain was sequenced in a study of T-cell reconstitution after alpha-beta-depleted transplantation in children listed by TCRdb under 2016. For the wider study: Using TCR repertoire profiling, the study followed T-cell immune reconstitution in a quantitative way in children after TCRalphabeta/CD19-depleted allogeneic hematopoietic cell transplantation.

V was cut back by 0 bases and J by 0 bases, leaving a gap of 16 bases between them. Measured from the cysteine to the phenylalanine, the CDR3 is 17 residues long. The retained sequence is limited to the CDR3, 51 bases, with the frame set at the first base. Based on the germline V gene, the CDR1 and CDR2 sequences are SGHRS and YFSETQ. A remark on this clonotype: There is no known antigen for this receptor. One base away there is no much larger clone; base qualities are not given.

Libraries were made using PCR. Sequencing instrument: Illumina HiSeq 2500. To normalize quantification of the TCRbeta repertoire, the TCR libraries were built with molecular barcoding that relied on unique molecular identifiers. TCRdb reworked the public reads: Q25 trimming with fastp, MiXCR clone assembly, productive beta chains retained. Rows merge per CDR3 protein into single entries with the most common DNA and genes. The sample table records some 300,000 distinct CDR3 sequences; 9% to 12% of these occur just once. Of the sample, around 2.3% is held by the ten largest clones. The sequence joins TRBV5-1 to TRBJ2-7; matching of 5 bases hints at TRBD1 as the D gene. Sequenced material: PBMCs from the stem cell graft donor, taken from the stem cell graft. This receptor was identified in a human donor who donated a stem cell graft to a child with acute lymphoblastic leukemia. Here the CDR3 is given as CASSLGKGYSSSYEQYF. DNA sequence: TGCGCCAGCAGCTTGGGAAAGGGGTACTCATCCTCCTACGAGCAGTACTTC.